The 29 T cell receptor beta chains given below trace back to one sample, sequenced in a study of shared clonotypes between healthy human individuals. Generated by immunoSEQ multiplex PCR, the TCRdb table keeps only in-frame clones and is missing some. The data show fewer than 2.5 million clones, with 93% seen just once and around 0.4% held by the top ten. Sequenced material: naive CD4+ T cells from PBMCs. The subset denotes: CD45RA+ positively selected. The receptor set was obtained from a young man in good health. Some clones in this sample may be carry-over from other donors' samples.

The chain links TRBV19 to TRBJ2-1, with D possibly being TRBD1 or TRBD2 (5 bases each). The CDR3 is 17 amino acids. The V gene lost 4 bases and the J gene lost 1 base, with 17 bases spanning the gap. Germline CDR1 and CDR2: LNHDA and SQIVND (reference sequence). CDR3 DNA: TGTGCCAGTAGTACGGGACGATCGGGGCGGTCCTACAATGAGCAGTTCTTC. Amino acid sequence: CASSTGRSGRSYNEQFF.

In regard to this clone: This specimen includes other DNA sequences encoding the same CDR3. J is TRBJ1-2 and V is TRBV28; D is undetermined. CDR1 is MDHEN, CDR2 SYDVKM, per germline. Trimming stripped 2 bases from V and 5 bases from J, with 6 bases between. This CDR3 spans 12 amino acids. CDR3 sequence (DNA): TGTGCCAGCAGTTTACAGGCTTATGGCTACACCTTC. Amino acid sequence: CASSLQAYGYTF.

The V gene is TRBV28, the J gene TRBJ2-7; D perhaps matches TRBD1 (6 bases). The CDR3 runs 12 residues. CDR1 is MDHEN and CDR2 is SYDVKM in the germline V gene. The V gene lost 3 bases and the J gene lost 9 bases, with 12 bases spanning the gap. CDR3 in DNA: TGTGCCAGCAGTTTCAGGGGTGGAGGGCAGTACTTC. Translating it yields CASSFRGGGQYF.

The chain recombines TRBV30 with TRBJ1-2, with D maybe TRBD1 (5 bases). The CDR3 length is 14 residues. Looked up from germline, CDR1 is GTSNPN and CDR2 is SVGIG (reference sequence). The V end was cut by 7 bases, the J end by 7 bases, with 22 bases between. The CDR3: CASQTQLGVGGYTF. The CDR3 DNA reads as TGTGCCTCACAGACACAGTTAGGGGTTGGTGGCTACACCTTC.

V usage is TRBV6-5 and J usage is TRBJ1-1; D is unresolved. Germline V lookup: CDR1 MNHEY, CDR2 SVGAGI. The CDR3 covers 14 residues. Trimming left V 6 bases short and J 3 bases short, with 14 bases between. The CDR3 sequence is CASSRRGRDTEAFF. CDR3 DNA sequence: TGTGCCAGCAGCCGCCGGGGAAGGGACACTGAAGCTTTCTTT.

This chain joins TRBV19 and TRBJ1-1; TRBD1 might be the D (5 bases). V lost 8 bases and J lost 5, with 12 bases in between. The CDR3 runs 12 residues. In germline, CDR1 is LNHDA, CDR2 SQIVND (reference sequence). CDR3 in amino acids: CASRGWGTEAFF. In nucleotides, the CDR3 is TGTGCCAGTCGGGGGTGGGGGACTGAAGCTTTCTTT.

The rearrangement joins TRBV5-1 to TRBJ2-3; 7 bases fit TRBD2. CDR1 is SGHRS, CDR2 YFSETQ, per germline. V trimming: 4 bases; J trimming: 6 bases; junction bases outside the gene matches: 11. The CDR3 has 15 amino acids. CDR3: CASSDDSGGTDTQYF. The CDR3 nucleotides read TGCGCCAGCAGCGATGACTCCGGGGGGACGGATACGCAGTATTTT. The variable domain in full, completed from reference TRBV5-1 and TRBJ2-3, reads KAGVTQTPRYLIKTRGQQVTLSCSPISGHRSVSWYQQTPGQGLQFLFEYFSETQRNKGNFPGRFSGRQFSNSRSEMNVSTLELGDSALYLCASSDDSGGTDTQYFGPGTRLTVL.

This rearrangement joins TRBV28 to TRBJ1-2, with D hard to call. CDR1 and CDR2 (germline): MDHEN, SYDVKM. CDR3 size: 14 residues. With 4 bases removed from V and 3 bases from J, the gap between germline ends came to 12 bases. Here the CDR3 reads CASSSRPKDYGYTF. The CDR3 bases are TGTGCCAGCAGTTCGAGACCAAAAGACTATGGCTACACCTTC.

V usage is TRBV5-4 and J usage is TRBJ1-1; D gene uncertain. The germline gives CDR1 SGHNT, CDR2 YYREEE (reference sequence). CDR3 length: 13 amino acids. V lost 0 bases to trimming and J lost 8 bases, with 11 bases between them. Here the CDR3 reads CASSLASGSEAFF. In DNA, the CDR3 is TGTGCCAGCAGCTTGGCCTCGGGGTCCGAAGCTTTCTTT.

The CDR3 is CASSSPRAVNEKLFF. CDR3 in DNA: TGTGCCAGCAGCTCCCCTAGGGCCGTCAATGAAAAACTGTTTTTT. J is TRBJ1-4 and V is TRBV7-9; D call uncertain. This CDR3 is built from 15 residues. V lost 4 bases and J 5 bases, leaving 14 bases between the germline ends. Germline CDR1 and CDR2: SEHNR and FQNEAQ (reference sequence).

This clone showed up just a few times. The DNA for the CDR3 is TGTGCCAGCAGTTATGACAGGGAGGGAAACACCATATATTTT. Residues: CASSYDREGNTIYF. The V gene is TRBV11-2, the J gene TRBJ1-3, with 7 nucleotides matching TRBD1. J lost 4 bases, V lost 6 bases, and 6 bases had no gene match. CDR1 and CDR2 from the germline V gene are SGHAT and FQNNGV. The CDR3 sequence is 14 residues long.

The chain is built from TRBV29-1 and TRBJ2-3, with D uncertain. V was trimmed by 6 bases and J by 2 bases, leaving 12 bases between them. Germline loops: CDR1 SQVTM, CDR2 ANQGSEA. This CDR3 is built from 13 residues. The CDR3: CSVRTVLTDTQYF. Written as DNA, the CDR3 is TGCAGCGTCAGGACGGTGCTCACAGATACGCAGTATTTT.

The chain has TRBV28 and TRBJ2-1; D possibly corresponds to TRBD2 (6 bases). Trimming pared 3 bases from V and 7 bases from J, leaving 16 bases between. The CDR3 consists of 15 residues. The germline CDR1 and CDR2 sequences are MDHEN and SYDVKM. CDR3 in DNA: TGTGCCAGCAGTTTTCTTCAGACGGCGGGGAATGAGCAGTTCTTC. It translates to CASSFLQTAGNEQFF.

The table lists this clone with a count of one. The V call is TRBV9, the J call TRBJ2-1, with 8 bases identical to TRBD2. CDR1 is SGDLS, CDR2 YYNGEE, per germline. Trimming at V came to 0 bases and at J to 5 bases, leaving 4 bases not matched to a gene. The CDR3 spans 15 residues. DNA for the CDR3: TGTGCCAGCAGCGTAGGGCTAGCGGGTAACAATGAGCAGTTCTTC. Translation: CASSVGLAGNNEQFF.

This chain links TRBV19 with TRBJ1-1, with D hard to call. The CDR3 runs to 15 residues. Germline V CDR1 and CDR2: LNHDA, SQIVND (reference sequence). The germline V and J ends were trimmed by 7 bases and 2 bases, with 17 bases remaining between them. CDR3 protein: CASTPRALRNTEAFF. The CDR3, as DNA: TGTGCCAGTACACCTAGGGCCCTACGAAACACTGAAGCTTTCTTT.

CDR3 nucleotide sequence: TGTGCCAGCAATCAGGGACTGATATACGAGCAGTACTTC. This gives the protein CASNQGLIYEQYF. The V call is TRBV2, the J call TRBJ2-7; tentatively, D is TRBD2 (6 bases). Germline loops: CDR1 SNHLY, CDR2 FYNNEI. With 7 bases removed from V and 4 bases from J, the gap between germline ends came to 14 bases. The CDR3 contains 13 residues. Supplemented by reference TRBV2 and TRBJ2-7, the full variable domain reads EPEVTQTPSHQVTQMGQEVILRCVPISNHLYFYWYRQILGQKVEFLVSFYNNEISEKSEIFDDQFSVERPDGSNFTLKIRSTKLEDSAMYFCASNQGLIYEQYFGPGTRLTVT.

V and J are TRBV28 and TRBJ1-5; D unresolved. The CDR3 has 14 residues. The germline V gene encodes CDR1 MDHEN and CDR2 SYDVKM. V was cut by 7 bases and J by 2 bases, with 12 bases left in between. CDR3 protein: CASIRRLGNQPQHF. CDR3 nucleotides: TGTGCCAGCATCCGACGACTCGGCAATCAGCCCCAGCATTTT.

This chain links TRBV11-2 with TRBJ2-1; D ambiguous. The CDR3 consists of 14 residues. V dropped 0 bases and J dropped 3 bases, with 6 bases sitting between them. Germline V gene data show CDR1 as SGHAT and CDR2 as FQNNGV. For the CDR3, the DNA is TGTGCCAGCAGCTTAGATTATGGCTACAATGAGCAGTTCTTC. Its translation: CASSLDYGYNEQFF.

The chain joins TRBV29-1 to TRBJ2-7; D is ambiguous. The V gene's germline CDR1 is SQVTM and CDR2 ANQGSEA. CDR3 length: 11 amino acids. Written as DNA, the CDR3 is TGCTCGGTTAGTAGAACCTACGAGCAGTACTTC. It is translated as CSVSRTYEQYF.

The V call is TRBV10-3, the J call TRBJ2-1; 8 nucleotides line up with TRBD2. With 7 bases clipped from V and 5 bases from J, the junction kept 4 bases outside the gene matches. CDR3 length: 13 amino acids. The germline CDR1 and CDR2 sequences are ENHRY and SYGVKD. CDR3 region: CAITGTSNNEQFF. For the CDR3, the DNA is TGTGCCATCACGGGGACTAGTAACAATGAGCAGTTCTTC.

The chain couples TRBV18 to TRBJ2-4; D gene uncertain. Trimming shortened V by 0 bases and J by 9 bases, and 12 bases separated the two germline ends. The length of the CDR3 is 14 residues. The germline CDR1 and CDR2 sequences are KGHSH and LQKENI. The CDR3 DNA is TGTGCCAGCTCACCACCTCCTAGGACGTCCATTCAGTACTTC. This translates into CASSPPPRTSIQYF.

V gene TRBV28 combines with J gene TRBJ2-3, with 15 bases lining up with TRBD2. CDR1 and CDR2 from the germline V gene are MDHEN and SYDVKM. The CDR3 has 18 amino acids. Losses at the gene ends were 10 bases for V and 2 bases for J; bases not matched to a gene: 13. For the CDR3, the DNA is TGTGCCACCACGGGACTAGCGGGAGGATTGAGTGTCACAGATACGCAGTATTTT. It translates to CATTGLAGGLSVTDTQYF.

The chain employs TRBV2 and TRBJ2-3; TRBD1 or TRBD2 may be the D gene (5 bases each). The CDR3 extends over 16 amino acids. CDR1 and CDR2 from the germline V gene are SNHLY and FYNNEI. Trimming took 6 bases from V and 3 from J, leaving 19 bases between them. The CDR3 DNA reads as TGTGCCAGCAGAAGCCGGGACCCCATTCGGACAGATACGCAGTATTTT. This sequence encodes CASRSRDPIRTDTQYF.

The chain uses TRBV11-2 and TRBJ2-7; 11 bases align to TRBD1. The germline CDR1 and CDR2 sequences are SGHAT and FQNNGV. This CDR3 comprises 15 residues. V shed 5 bases, J shed 4 bases, and the junction held 7 bases outside the gene matches. CDR3 in amino acids: CASSPRTGGRYEQYF. The CDR3 coding sequence is TGTGCCAGCAGCCCTCGGACAGGGGGCAGGTACGAGCAGTACTTC.

In the case of this clone: Within the sample, other DNA sequences also encode this same CDR3. This rearrangement joins TRBV25-1 to TRBJ2-1; TRBD2 agrees at 11 bases. The V segment lost 6 bases and the J segment 7 bases; nucleotides outside the gene matches: 8. Per germline, CDR1 MGHDK and CDR2 SYGVNS. The CDR3 totals 15 residues. CDR3 coding DNA: TGTGCCAGCAGAGTAGCGGGAGGGCCGGGGAATGAGCAGTTCTTC. It is translated as CASRVAGGPGNEQFF.

The chain joins TRBV15 to TRBJ1-3; TRBD1 is a possible D gene (6 bases). V shed 4 bases and J shed 7 bases, with 20 bases lying between them. There are 16 residues in the CDR3. CDR1 is LNHNV and CDR2 is YYDKDF in the germline V gene (reference sequence). The DNA of the CDR3 is TGTGCCACCAGCAATCCTACAGGGTATGCAGTGAACACCATATATTTT. Its protein is CATSNPTGYAVNTIYF. The full variable domain, rest sourced from reference TRBV15 and TRBJ1-3, is DAMVIQNPRYQVTQFGKPVTLSCSQTLNHNVMYWYQQKSSQAPKLLFHYYDKDFNNEADTPDNFQSRRPNTSFCFLDIRSPGLGDTAMYLCATSNPTGYAVNTIYFGEGSWLTVV.

This chain uses TRBV7-2 with TRBJ1-2; D remains unclear. V was trimmed by 3 bases and J by 4 bases, leaving 9 bases between them. The V gene's germline CDR1 is SGHTA and CDR2 FQGNSA. This CDR3 is built from 13 residues. Here the CDR3 DNA reads TGTGCCAGCAGCTTTAACAGAGCCTATGGCTACACCTTC. Amino acid sequence: CASSFNRAYGYTF.

V and J are TRBV5-1 and TRBJ1-6; weak D call: TRBD1 (6 bases). The CDR3 loop spans 15 amino acids. V lost 0 bases and J lost 10, with 14 bases in between. Per the germline V gene, CDR1 is SGHRS and CDR2 is YFSETQ. CDR3 region: CASSLAGQGLSPLHF. CDR3 nucleotides: TGCGCCAGCAGCTTGGCAGGGCAGGGGTTATCACCCCTCCACTTT. Looking up the rest from reference TRBV5-1 and TRBJ1-6 gives the full variable domain: KAGVTQTPRYLIKTRGQQVTLSCSPISGHRSVSWYQQTPGQGLQFLFEYFSETQRNKGNFPGRFSGRQFSNSRSEMNVSTLELGDSALYLCASSLAGQGLSPLHFGNGTRLTVT.

The rearrangement joins TRBV2 to TRBJ2-1; D is unclear. Trimming left V 7 bases short and J 0 bases short, with 7 bases between. Per the germline V gene, CDR1 is SNHLY and CDR2 is FYNNEI. The CDR3 consists of 13 residues. The CDR3 sequence: CASTVSSYNEQFF. As DNA, the CDR3 is TGTGCCAGCACCGTAAGCTCCTACAATGAGCAGTTCTTC.